The T cell receptor beta chain under discussion was sequenced for a study of blood T cell repertoires in COVID-19. Background on the study: Cohort 3 recovery required two negative PCRs, clearance, or symptom resolution.

Sequencing was performed with immunoSEQ multiplex PCR; in TCRdb, only in-frame clones are kept and a portion is missing. The sample records under 400,000 clones, around 87% being singletons. Self-reported history from a screening survey and questionnaire set each donor's cohort. Sequenced: PBMCs or T cells enriched from blood (not recorded which). The source is a man aged 35 to 55 in a cohort exposed to, infected with or recovered from COVID-19 (not recorded which).

CDR3 region: CASSPLEEVTDGYTF. CDR3 bases: TGTGCCAGCTCACCACTCGAAGAAGTAACGGATGGCTACACCTTC. The chain links TRBV18 to TRBJ1-2; D not certain. The V end lost 1 base, the J end lost 6 bases, and 15 bases lay between the germline ends. The CDR3 has 15 amino acids. Germline CDR1 reads KGHSH; CDR2 reads LQKENI.